One and the same sample provided the 2 T cell receptor beta chains below, sequenced in a study of cytomegalovirus exposure and HLA in healthy donors (dated by TCRdb to 2015 to 2018). Receptor amplification or capture employed the immunoSEQ multiplex PCR assay. For the multiplex PCR, a mixture combining 60 forward primers for TCR Vbeta segments and 13 reverse primers for TCR Jbeta segments was used. TCRdb mirrors the immuneACCESS table, restricted to in-frame sequences. Some clones are absent from its copies; in checked studies, under half trace to an unresolved V gene, and the reason for the others is unknown. The sample has a few hundred thousand clones on record, 80% to 85% of them singletons. Under 8% of the sample is taken by the ten largest. What was sequenced was PBMCs. These receptors were taken from a woman aged 55-75 years in good health and CMV-seropositive.

The gene calls are TRBV2 and TRBJ1-1; maybe TRBD1 (6 bases). The V end was cut by 6 bases, the J end by 1 base, with 15 bases between. Germline V CDR1 and CDR2: SNHLY, FYNNEI. This CDR3 is 15 amino acids long. CDR3 nucleotide sequence: TGTGCCAGCAGCGAACTGGGACAACCGAACACTGAAGCTTTCTTT. It codes for CASSELGQPNTEAFF.

On this clone itself: The junction departs from the called germline gene at one end, perhaps through a read error. This chain joins TRBV4-1 and TRBJ1-5; D uncertain. CDR1 and CDR2 (germline): MGHRA, YSYEKL. CDR3 length equals 16 residues. The CDR3 DNA reads TGCGCCAGCATCCAAGAGTTGGCAGGCGGCAATCAGCCCCAGCATTTT. Translated: CASIQELAGGNQPQHF.